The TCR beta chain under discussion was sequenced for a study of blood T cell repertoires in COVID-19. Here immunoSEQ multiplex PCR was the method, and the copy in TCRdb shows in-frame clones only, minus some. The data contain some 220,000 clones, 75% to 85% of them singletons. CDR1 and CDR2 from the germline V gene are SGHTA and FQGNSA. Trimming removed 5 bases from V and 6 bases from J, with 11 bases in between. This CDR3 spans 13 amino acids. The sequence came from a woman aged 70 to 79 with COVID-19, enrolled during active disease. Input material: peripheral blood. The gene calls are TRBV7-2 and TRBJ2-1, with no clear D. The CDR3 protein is CASSPLRGNEQFF. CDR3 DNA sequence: TGTGCCAGCAGCCCCCTACGTGGCAATGAGCAGTTCTTC.